These 20 T cell receptor beta chains were all obtained from the same sample, sequenced in a study of blood T cell repertoires in COVID-19. Measured with immunoSEQ multiplex PCR; TCRdb has only the in-frame clones, and not every one. This table has a few hundred thousand clones, more than 70% appearing once. Source material: peripheral blood. The receptors here all came from a woman aged 40 to 50 who had recovered from COVID-19.

The chain recombines TRBV19 with TRBJ1-2, with D possibly being TRBD1 (5 bases). The CDR3 runs 12 residues. Germline V lookup: CDR1 LNHDA, CDR2 SQIVND (reference sequence). V was trimmed by 7 bases and J by 2 bases, leaving 8 bases between them. The CDR3 DNA sequence: TGTGCCAGTAAGGGGCTAAACTATGGCTACACCTTC. Translation gives CASKGLNYGYTF.

The V and J genes are TRBV7-6 and TRBJ1-3, with 7 nucleotides matching TRBD1. The V and J ends lost 3 bases and 4 bases, in that order; junction bases with no gene match: 15. This CDR3 has 18 residues. Germline V gives CDR1 SGHVS, CDR2 FNYEAQ. CDR3 residues: CASSFGFVGQLAGNTIYF. DNA for the CDR3: TGTGCCAGCAGCTTTGGGTTTGTGGGACAGCTAGCGGGAAACACCATATATTTT.

The DNA of the CDR3 is TGTGCCAGCAGCTTGGACAGGGGCTCCTACGAGCAGTACTTC. Protein product: CASSLDRGSYEQYF. The V gene is TRBV5-4, the J gene TRBJ2-7, with 7 bases fitting TRBD1. The junction had 0 bases not matched to a gene; V was cut back by 0 bases and J by 0 bases. Germline CDR1 reads SGHNT; CDR2 reads YYREEE (reference sequence). The CDR3 loop spans 14 amino acids.

This chain connects TRBV7-8 to TRBJ2-3; 14 bases match TRBD2. The V gene end was trimmed by 5 bases and the J gene end by 2 bases; junction bases not matched to a gene: 3. The germline gives CDR1 SGHVS, CDR2 FQNEAQ. CDR3 length: 16 residues. CDR3 in amino acids: CASSQTSGRATDTQYF. CDR3 nucleotide sequence: TGTGCCAGCAGCCAGACTAGCGGGAGGGCCACAGATACGCAGTATTTT.

CDR3 region: CASIPGSGNTEAFF. In DNA form, the CDR3 reads TGTGCCAGTATCCCAGGGTCGGGGAACACTGAAGCTTTCTTT. The V and J genes are TRBV19 and TRBJ1-1; D is possibly TRBD1 (5 bases). Germline CDR1 reads LNHDA; CDR2 reads SQIVND (reference sequence). Deletions cut 7 bases from V and 1 base from J, with 13 bases between. The CDR3 length is 14 residues.

The sample holds one count of this clone. J is TRBJ2-3 and V is TRBV5-4; 7 bases match TRBD2. The CDR3 contains 17 residues. Germline CDR1 is SGHNT and CDR2 is YYREEE (reference sequence). J lost 6 bases, V lost 6 bases, and 19 bases had no gene match. The CDR3 bases are TGTGCCAGCACCCCGGGGGGTGGCGGCCCCCGCAGGGATACGCAGTATTTT. Encoded protein: CASTPGGGGPRRDTQYF.

This clone was found a few times. The chain has TRBV3-1 (or the pseudogene TRBV3-2) and TRBJ1-6, with D maybe TRBD1 (5 bases). The CDR3 has 15 amino acids. The V end lost 4 bases, the J end lost 8 bases, and 15 bases lay between the germline ends. Germline CDR1 reads LGHDT; CDR2 reads YNNKEL (reference sequence). CDR3: CASSPLREGDSPLHF. In DNA form, the CDR3 reads TGTGCCAGCAGCCCCCTAAGGGAAGGGGATTCACCCCTCCACTTT.

The CDR3 region is CASSPAQGAGEQYV. DNA of the CDR3: TGTGCCAGCAGCCCTGCCCAGGGGGCAGGGGAGCAGTACGTC. The chain combines TRBV6-2 or TRBV6-3 with TRBJ2-7; 8 bases match TRBD1. This CDR3 comprises 14 residues. V dropped 6 bases and J dropped 7; count of bases not matched to a gene: 11. The germline gives CDR1 MNHEY, CDR2 SVGEGT.

The rearrangement links TRBV4-3 to TRBJ2-1, with 9 nucleotides matching TRBD1. The germline V gene has CDR1 LGHNA and CDR2 YSLEER. The CDR3 contains 17 residues. Germline trimming cut 0 bases from V and 4 bases from J; bases unmatched to any gene: 7. CDR3 protein: CASSQEQGATLYNEQFF. The CDR3 DNA is TGCGCCAGCAGCCAAGAACAGGGGGCCACCCTATACAATGAGCAGTTCTTC.

The chain carries TRBV3-1 (or the pseudogene TRBV3-2) and TRBJ2-5, with 10 nucleotides matching TRBD2. This CDR3 is 18 amino acids long. CDR1 and CDR2 from the germline V gene are LGHDT and YNNKEL (reference sequence). The junction had 16 bases not matched to a gene; V was cut back by 4 bases and J by 5 bases. CDR3 sequence (DNA): TGTGCCAGCAGCCCGTTTGATCTAGCGGGAGTTGATGTGGAGACCCAGTACTTC. Protein: CASSPFDLAGVDVETQYF.

V is TRBV7-2 and J is TRBJ2-3; D is undetermined. Looked up from germline, CDR1 is SGHTA and CDR2 is FQGNSA. V gave up 9 bases and J gave up 2 bases, with 15 bases separating them. The CDR3 extends over 14 amino acids. CDR3 region: CASLPGPHTDTQYF. The DNA for the CDR3 is TGTGCCAGTCTCCCCGGTCCCCACACAGATACGCAGTATTTT.

The chain recombines TRBV27 with TRBJ2-7, with 9 bases fitting TRBD1. The CDR3 consists of 15 residues. The germline V gene encodes CDR1 MNHEY and CDR2 SMNVEV (reference sequence). The J segment lost 6 bases and the V segment lost 2 bases, leaving 8 bases of the junction unmatched. CDR3 in amino acids: CASSLGDREKGEQYF. In DNA form, the CDR3 reads TGTGCCAGCAGTTTAGGGGACAGGGAGAAAGGCGAGCAGTACTTC.

This rearrangement joins TRBV15 to TRBJ2-7, with D maybe TRBD2 (5 bases). The germline gives CDR1 LNHNV, CDR2 YYDKDF (reference sequence). The CDR3 length is 15 residues. V was cut by 4 bases and J by 4 bases, with 17 bases left in between. The CDR3 region has the DNA TGTGCCACCAGCACCCGGTCAACCGGGGTATACGAGCAGTACTTC. Its translation is CATSTRSTGVYEQYF.

The count of this clone is one. The V gene is TRBV24-1, the J gene TRBJ1-2; no firm D call. Trimming removed 3 bases at V and 2 bases at J, with 3 bases between. The CDR3 is 12 amino acids. Germline V gene sequence: CDR1 KGHDR, CDR2 SFDVKD. The CDR3 coding sequence is TGTGCCACCAGTGATACAAACTATGGCTACACCTTC. Its translation: CATSDTNYGYTF.

With regard to this clone: A much larger clonotype is one base distant, so this may be a read error. This rearrangement joins TRBV12-3 or TRBV12-4 to TRBJ2-1; D is perhaps TRBD1 (5 bases). V lost 6 bases and J 9 bases, leaving 9 bases between the germline ends. The CDR3 length is 11 residues. For the CDR3, the DNA is TGTGCCAGCAGCCCCCAGGGTGAGCAGTTCTTC. Its translation: CASSPQGEQFF.

The V call is TRBV27, the J call TRBJ2-1; 7 bases map to TRBD2. V dropped 6 bases and J dropped 5; count of bases not matched to a gene: 7. The length of the CDR3 is 14 residues. CDR1 and CDR2 (germline): MNHEY, SMNVEV (reference sequence). CDR3 nucleotide sequence: TGTGCCAGCAGGAGGGAGGGCCACCACAATGAGCAGTTCTTC. Encoded protein: CASRREGHHNEQFF.

The chain combines TRBV27 with TRBJ1-6, with TRBD1 as a possible D gene (5 bases). The CDR3 consists of 17 residues. Trimming stripped 5 bases from V and 6 bases from J, with 20 bases between. Germline V gene lookup returns CDR1 MNHEY and CDR2 SMNVEV (reference sequence). CDR3 bases: TGTGCCAGCAGTGCCGGGGGTGGGGGTTGGAGTAATTCACCCCTCCACTTT. Its protein product is CASSAGGGGWSNSPLHF.

This clone was counted a single time. The CDR3 DNA follows: TGTGCGGGGGGACTAGCGGGAGAGAGTAACACCGGGGAGCTGTTTTTT. Translating it yields CAGGLAGESNTGELFF. This sequence joins TRBV7-9 and TRBJ2-2; 14 nucleotides line up with TRBD2. Germline V gene lookup returns CDR1 SEHNR and CDR2 FQNEAQ (reference sequence). The CDR3 totals 16 residues.

The rearrangement links TRBV5-1 to TRBJ2-4, with TRBD1 identical over 11 bases. This CDR3 spans 14 amino acids. After removal of 4 bases from V and 7 bases from J, the junction contained 4 bases not matched to a gene. CDR1 and CDR2 from the germline V gene are SGHRS and YFSETQ. CDR3 protein: CASSPGQGGNIQYF. CDR3 nucleotides: TGCGCCAGCAGCCCGGGACAGGGGGGGAACATTCAGTACTTC.

The J gene is TRBJ2-7, the V gene TRBV6-2 or TRBV6-3; 10 bases are shared with TRBD2. CDR1 is MNHEY and CDR2 is SVGEGT in the germline V gene. The CDR3 covers 18 residues. V was pared by 5 bases and J by 3 bases, with 16 bases of the junction left unmatched. For the CDR3, the DNA is TGTGCCAGCAGTGACAGGGGCCGCCAGCGGGAGGGAGGCTACGAGCAGTACGTC. Translating it yields CASSDRGRQREGGYEQYV.